The entry below gives a single T cell receptor (beta chain) sequence along with its context. The V gene's germline CDR1 is MNHNS and CDR2 SASEGT. Germline trimming cut 7 bases from V and 4 bases from J; bases unmatched to any gene: 10. This CDR3 is built from 15 residues. Sequencing used immunoSEQ multiplex PCR; TCRdb keeps in-frame clones, though not all of them. Of more than 75,000 clones listed, around 84% were seen once; the top ten hold more than 2%. The sample originates from a study of PD-L1 blockade in urothelial cancer. Looking at the study overall: Patients had received 0 to 3 prior chemotherapy regimens. Reported median T cell count for blood samples was about 150,000.

Time point: pretreatment peripheral blood. Enrolled patients showed locally advanced or metastatic urothelial carcinoma. The chain combines TRBV6-1 with TRBJ2-7; 10 bases fit TRBD2. Sequencing used PBMCs, obtained around atezolizumab (anti-PD-L1) treatment. The receptor was derived from a man in his fifties or sixties with urothelial cancer. The CDR3 sequence is CASTWVAGGLYEQYF. In DNA form, the CDR3 reads TGTGCCAGCACTTGGGTAGCGGGAGGATTATACGAGCAGTACTTC.